This passage covers 20 T cell receptor beta chains from one sample sequenced in a study of shared clonotypes between healthy human individuals. Using immunoSEQ multiplex PCR, the repertoire was profiled, and TCRdb retains in-frame clones only, with some absent. This table holds 110,000 or so clones, 65% to 75% found once. The sample comprised memory CD8+ T cells sorted from blood. Stated subset: CD45RO+ cells pooled with CCR7-negative TemRA cells. These receptors all stem from a woman under 40 in good health.

The chain uses TRBV29-1 and TRBJ1-2; D remains unclear. This CDR3 is 17 amino acids long. Germline values: CDR1 SQVTM, CDR2 ANQGSEA. Deletions cut 0 bases from V and 0 bases from J, with 17 bases between. This chain's CDR3 is CSVEDLAAWKANYGYTF. CDR3 DNA: TGCAGCGTTGAAGATTTGGCAGCCTGGAAGGCTAACTATGGCTACACCTTC.

The chain employs TRBV6-4 and TRBJ1-1; the D is unclear. Trimming left V 3 bases short and J 7 bases short, with 15 bases between. Germline V gene lookup returns CDR1 MRHNA and CDR2 SNTAGT. The CDR3 runs 14 residues. In DNA form, the CDR3 reads TGTGCCAGCAGTGAATCGGAGGGCGCCGATGAAGCTTTCTTT. It codes for CASSESEGADEAFF.

The V and J genes are TRBV16 and TRBJ2-2; 10 bases fit TRBD1. Per the germline V gene, CDR1 is KGHSY and CDR2 is FQNENV. This CDR3 comprises 17 residues. V lost 7 bases to trimming and J lost 2 bases; unmatched junction nucleotides: 10. The CDR3 here is CASTPMWTGGNTGELFF. The DNA for the CDR3 is TGTGCCAGCACCCCAATGTGGACAGGGGGTAACACCGGGGAGCTGTTTTTT.

This chain joins TRBV4-1 and TRBJ2-1, with a weak D call TRBD1 (6 bases). Deletions cut 4 bases from V and 1 base from J, with 20 bases between. The germline gives CDR1 MGHRA, CDR2 YSYEKL. This CDR3 contains 18 residues. CDR3 region: CASSPTPSTGLSYNEQFF. CDR3 in DNA: TGCGCCAGCAGCCCCACCCCTTCGACAGGCCTGTCCTACAATGAGCAGTTCTTC.

This chain joins TRBV25-1 and TRBJ2-7, with D maybe TRBD2 (7 bases). Germline CDR1 is MGHDK and CDR2 is SYGVNS. The CDR3 is 11 residues long. Trimming shortened V by 8 bases and J by 4 bases, and 9 bases separated the two germline ends. CDR3 nucleotide sequence: TGTGCCAGCGGGAGGGGGTACGAGCAGTACTTC. Protein: CASGRGYEQYF.

The chain recombines TRBV10-3 with TRBJ1-3; possible D gene TRBD1, 5 bases. The CDR3 length is 15 residues. Between the trimmed V and J ends, which lost 2 bases and 4 bases, there was a span of 12 bases. Looked up from germline, CDR1 is ENHRY and CDR2 is SYGVKD. The CDR3 protein is CAISEPRGSGNTIYF. The CDR3 DNA follows: TGTGCCATCAGTGAGCCCCGGGGGTCGGGAAACACCATATATTTT.

There are many counts of this clone. The chain recombines TRBV11-2 with TRBJ2-7; D remains unclear. The CDR3 runs to 14 residues. V lost 5 bases and J 4 bases, leaving 15 bases between the germline ends. CDR1 is SGHAT and CDR2 is FQNNGV in the germline V gene. The CDR3 DNA follows: TGTGCCAGCAGCCACGTTGGGGAAAGTTACGAGCAGTACTTC. Translating gives CASSHVGESYEQYF.

The V gene is TRBV7-2, the J gene TRBJ2-1; the D gene is possibly TRBD2 (5 bases). V lost 3 bases to trimming and J lost 6 bases, with 15 bases between them. Germline V gene sequence: CDR1 SGHTA, CDR2 FQGNSA. CDR3 size: 15 residues. The CDR3 spells CASSLIREGCNEQFF. CDR3 nucleotide sequence: TGTGCCAGCAGCTTGATCCGAGAGGGATGCAATGAGCAGTTCTTC.

This sequence joins TRBV28 and TRBJ1-2; D possibly corresponds to TRBD1 (6 bases). Germline-derived CDR1 and CDR2 are MDHEN and SYDVKM. CDR3 length equals 15 residues. Trimming cost V 8 bases and J 6 bases, with 22 bases left between them. CDR3 loop: CASLVGQGYSHGYTF. The CDR3 region has the DNA TGTGCCAGCCTGGTTGGGCAGGGGTATTCTCATGGCTACACCTTC.

By frequency in the sample, this clone is medium-sized. The V call is TRBV7-9, the J call TRBJ1-2; no reliable D call. V was cut by 4 bases and J by 0 bases, with 12 bases left in between. CDR1 SEHNR and CDR2 FQNEAQ come from the germline V gene (reference sequence). The CDR3 is made up of 15 amino acids. The CDR3 bases are TGTGCCAGCAGCTCCCGAGAGGCAGCTAACTATGGCTACACCTTC. It codes for CASSSREAANYGYTF.

The rearrangement links TRBV11-2 to TRBJ2-3; the match to TRBD1 covers 7 bases. J gave up 3 bases and V 4 bases, and 7 bases lay outside the gene matches. CDR1 and CDR2 (germline): SGHAT, FQNNGV. The CDR3 has 15 amino acids. The CDR3 sequence: CASSSGTVDTDTQYF. The CDR3, as DNA: TGTGCCAGCAGCTCTGGGACAGTAGATACAGATACGCAGTATTTT.

The chain couples TRBV21-1 to TRBJ1-4. TRBV21-1 is described as a pseudogene. This CDR3 spans 13 amino acids. The CDR3, as DNA: TGTGCCAGCAGCGGGGAGGGAACAGAAAAACTGTTTTTT. Translating gives CASSGEGTEKLFF.

This clone was seen ten or more times. The same CDR3 also results from other DNA sequences found in this sample. The gene calls are TRBV11-2 and TRBJ2-7, with no clear D. The CDR3 has 14 amino acids. V gave up 1 base and J gave up 0 bases, with 7 bases separating them. Germline CDR1 reads SGHAT; CDR2 reads FQNNGV. The CDR3 coding sequence is TGTGCCAGCAGCTTAGCAAGAAGCTCCTACGAGCAGTACTTC. It codes for CASSLARSSYEQYF.

J is TRBJ2-1 and V is TRBV7-2, with D unresolved. The CDR3 consists of 13 residues. Germline CDR1 SGHTA, CDR2 FQGNSA. Deletions cut 5 bases from V and 10 bases from J, with 15 bases between. CDR3 sequence: CASSPCGSYEQFF. CDR3 bases: TGTGCCAGCAGCCCCTGTGGTAGTTACGAGCAGTTCTTC.

The chain is built from TRBV19 and TRBJ1-5; D is unclear. The CDR3 totals 14 residues. V was cut by 3 bases and J by 0 bases, with 6 bases left in between. Germline CDR1 and CDR2: LNHDA and SQIVND (reference sequence). The CDR3 DNA reads TGTGCCAGTAGTATGGGGAGTAGCAATCAGCCCCAGCATTTT. Translating gives CASSMGSSNQPQHF.

This chain uses TRBV6-6 with TRBJ2-1, with a weak D call TRBD1 (5 bases). Germline loops: CDR1 MNHNY, CDR2 SVGAGI (reference sequence). The V end lost 5 bases, the J end lost 0 bases, and 11 bases lay between the germline ends. The CDR3 has 15 amino acids. CDR3 sequence: CASSRQTSSYNEQFF. For the CDR3, the DNA is TGTGCCAGCAGTCGACAGACGAGCTCCTACAATGAGCAGTTCTTC.

This chain connects TRBV12-5 to TRBJ1-1, with a weak D call TRBD1 (5 bases). V was pared by 2 bases and J by 2 bases, with 15 bases between. Per germline, CDR1 LGHNT and CDR2 FRNRAP. This CDR3 spans 16 amino acids. CDR3 protein: CASGLTRQLRNTEAFF. DNA of the CDR3: TGTGCTAGTGGTTTGACGAGACAGTTACGAAACACTGAAGCTTTCTTT. The complete variable domain, with remaining parts taken from reference TRBV12-5 and TRBJ1-1, reads DARVTQTPRHKVTEMGQEVTMRCQPILGHNTVFWYRQTMMQGLELLAYFRNRAPLDDSGMPKDRFSAEMPDATLATLKIQPSEPRDSAVYFCASGLTRQLRNTEAFFGQGTRLTVV.

The DNA of the CDR3 is TGTGCCACCAGCAGAGGTCTAGCGGGCCAAGAGACCCAGTACTTC. This sequence encodes CATSRGLAGQETQYF. This chain uses TRBV15 with TRBJ2-5, with 8 positions matching TRBD2. Germline CDR1 and CDR2: LNHNV and YYDKDF (reference sequence). The CDR3 contains 15 residues. Trimming at V came to 1 base and at J to 1 base, leaving 2 bases not matched to a gene.

Only one count was recorded for this clone. Here the CDR3 reads CASSLSLTGLSYEQYF. CDR3 DNA sequence: TGTGCCAGCAGCTTAAGCTTGACAGGGCTCTCCTACGAGCAGTACTTC. This chain links TRBV7-2 with TRBJ2-7, with 7 bases lining up with TRBD1. Germline assignment: CDR1 SGHTA and CDR2 FQGNSA. This CDR3 spans 16 amino acids. V trimming: 2 bases; J trimming: 0 bases; junction bases outside the gene matches: 7. Using reference TRBV7-2 and TRBJ2-7 for the parts outside the CDR3, the full variable domain is GAGVSQSPSNKVTEKGKDVELRCDPISGHTALYWYRQSLGQGLEFLIYFQGNSAPDKSGLPSDRFSAERTGGSVSTLTIQRTQQEDSAVYLCASSLSLTGLSYEQYFGPGTRLTVT.

This sequence joins TRBV13 and TRBJ2-5; either TRBD1 or TRBD2 may fit D (5 bases each). The ends were cut back, 5 bases at V and 7 bases at J, with 17 bases in the middle. This CDR3 comprises 14 residues. Germline CDR1 and CDR2: PRHDT and FYEKMQ (reference sequence). The CDR3 nucleotides are TGTGCCAGCAGCCAAATCGGGGACGGCAGGACCCAGTACTTC. Translated, it gives CASSQIGDGRTQYF.